This is a list of T cell receptor beta chains from one sample in a study of T cell changes during pregnancy in multiple sclerosis. Only in-frame clones appear in the TCRdb table, and some are missing; sequencing was by immunoSEQ multiplex PCR. Of 25,000 to 30,000 clones listed, 90% to 95% are singletons. The sample consisted of CD4+ T cells from peripheral blood mononuclear cells, taken in the first trimester of pregnancy. Every receptor here comes from a female donor with multiple sclerosis, enrolled in a pregnancy study. CDR3s include the opening cysteine and the closing phenylalanine or tryptophan. A D gene is named only where the DNA matches it firmly. The size field is filled for only some rows; it gives once, few, many or a size class.

clone_size	v_call	d_call	j_call	cdr3_nt	cdr3_aa
once	TRBV4-1	TRBD1	TRBJ1-1	TGCGCCAGCAGCCAAAGCGGGGACAGGGTGAACACTGAAGCTTTCTTT	CASSQSGDRVNTEAFF
-	TRBV6-5	-	TRBJ2-7	TGTGCCAGCAGCCGCCTACAGGCCACAGAGCAGTACTTC	CASSRLQATEQYF
-	TRBV7-8	TRBD1	TRBJ2-1	TGTGCCAGCAGCGCGGGGACAGGGGGGTACAATGAGCAGTTCTTC	CASSAGTGGYNEQFF
-	TRBV7-9	TRBD1	TRBJ1-1	TGTGCCATAACAGGGGGCGGAGGGAACACTGAAGCTTTCTTT	CAITGGGGNTEAFF
-	TRBV25-1	-	TRBJ2-3	TGTGCCAGCAGTGACCCGGGCAGGGGTAAAGATACGCAGTATTTT	CASSDPGRGKDTQYF
-	TRBV5-6	TRBD1	TRBJ2-1	TGTGCCAGCAGCCCCCTGGGGACAGGGGATGAGCAGTTCTTC	CASSPLGTGDEQFF
-	TRBV29-1	TRBD2	TRBJ2-1	TGCAGCGGGGTTCTAGCGGGGGGAGAGCAGTTCTTC	CSGVLAGGEQFF
-	TRBV29-1	-	TRBJ1-1	TGCAGCGTTGAAGATCCGGGGGAGGCTTTCTTT	CSVEDPGEAFF
-	TRBV5-1	TRBD1	TRBJ2-1	TGCGCCAGCAGCTGGGGGACAGGGGACAATGAGCAGTTCTTC	CASSWGTGDNEQFF
-	TRBV2	TRBD1	TRBJ1-2	TGTGCCAGCAGTTCACAGGGGGGAGAGGGCTACACCTTC	CASSSQGGEGYTF
-	TRBV2	TRBD1	TRBJ1-1	TGTGCCAGCAGTGAAGCCGGGACAGGGTTGACTGAAGCTTTCTTT	CASSEAGTGLTEAFF
-	TRBV5-1	-	TRBJ1-4	TGCGCCAGCAGCTTGAAGGGACTCCTAAATGAAAAACTGTTTTTT	CASSLKGLLNEKLFF
-	TRBV2	-	TRBJ1-1	TGTGCCAGCAGAGACATACGAAGACAGAATGAAGCTTTCTTT	CASRDIRRQNEAFF
-	TRBV18	-	TRBJ1-5	TGTGCCAGCTCACCTCCGAGTCAGGCCGGCTACCAGCCCCAGCATTTT	CASSPPSQAGYQPQHF
-	TRBV5-5	TRBD1	TRBJ2-3	TGTGCCAGCAGCCCTACCGGGACAGGGGGAGGAGATACGCAGTATTTT	CASSPTGTGGGDTQYF
-	TRBV5-5	-	TRBJ1-3	TGTGCCAGCAGCACCGGAGGGCCCCTACATAACTCTGGAAACACCATATATTTT	CASSTGGPLHNSGNTIYF
-	TRBV15	TRBD1	TRBJ1-2	TGTGCCACCAGCACTTTGCAGGGGGCTCATACCTTC	CATSTLQGAHTF
-	TRBV5-1	TRBD2	TRBJ2-7	TGCGCCAGCAGCTTAGCTAGCGGGGGGGTTTACGAGCAGTACTTC	CASSLASGGVYEQYF
-	TRBV5-1	TRBD1	TRBJ2-7	TGCGCCAGCAGCTTCGCTTCCCCCGGGACAGGACCCTACGAGCAGTACTTC	CASSFASPGTGPYEQYF
-	TRBV27	-	TRBJ2-5	TGTGCCAGCAGTAAGGGAGGATCCGTGACCCAGTACTTC	CASSKGGSVTQYF
-	TRBV2	TRBD1	TRBJ1-6	TGTGCCAGCAGTGAGAGGGGGCGCGATAATTCACCCCTCCACTTT	CASSERGRDNSPLHF
-	TRBV4-3	-	TRBJ2-5	TGCGCCAGCAGCCAAGGTTATAGGCGGCAAGAGACCCAGTACTTC	CASSQGYRRQETQYF
-	TRBV7-3	-	TRBJ1-1	TGTGCCAGCAGCCATAACAGGGACACTGAAGCTTTCTTT	CASSHNRDTEAFF
-	TRBV9	-	TRBJ1-2	TGTGCCAGCAGCAAGGGCGGGTCTCTCTATGGCTACACCTTC	CASSKGGSLYGYTF
-	TRBV27	-	TRBJ1-2	TGTGCCAGCAGTTTTGGCGGCTTCTATGGCTACACCTTC	CASSFGGFYGYTF
-	TRBV2	TRBD1	TRBJ2-7	TGTGCCAGCAGTGAGAAGGACAGGGACTACGAGCAGTACTTC	CASSEKDRDYEQYF
-	TRBV27	TRBD2	TRBJ2-3	TGTGCCAGCAGTTTCTGGGGACTGCGGGGGGATACGCAGTATTTT	CASSFWGLRGDTQYF
-	TRBV28	TRBD1	TRBJ2-7	TGTGCCAGCAGTTTTGGTGGACAGGGCGGCTACGAGCAGTACTTC	CASSFGGQGGYEQYF
once	TRBV5-1	-	TRBJ2-7	TGCGCCAGCAGCTTGGGGCAGCGAACCTACGAGCAGTACTTC	CASSLGQRTYEQYF
once	TRBV10-1	-	TRBJ2-7	TGCGCCAGCAGTGACCCGATACGACACCCTTTTTCCGAGCAGTACTTC	CASSDPIRHPFSEQYF
-	TRBV25-1	-	TRBJ2-7	TGTGCCAGCAGTGGTGGAGGGGCATTCTCCTACGAGCAGTACTTC	CASSGGGAFSYEQYF
few	TRBV10-3	TRBD1	TRBJ2-1	TGTGCCATCAGTGAGTTCGGGACAGGGCAGACCTACAATGAGCAGTTCTTC	CAISEFGTGQTYNEQFF
-	TRBV5-1	TRBD2	TRBJ2-5	TGCGCCAGCAGCTTGGGCGGCGGGGGACAAGAGACCCAGTACTTC	CASSLGGGGQETQYF